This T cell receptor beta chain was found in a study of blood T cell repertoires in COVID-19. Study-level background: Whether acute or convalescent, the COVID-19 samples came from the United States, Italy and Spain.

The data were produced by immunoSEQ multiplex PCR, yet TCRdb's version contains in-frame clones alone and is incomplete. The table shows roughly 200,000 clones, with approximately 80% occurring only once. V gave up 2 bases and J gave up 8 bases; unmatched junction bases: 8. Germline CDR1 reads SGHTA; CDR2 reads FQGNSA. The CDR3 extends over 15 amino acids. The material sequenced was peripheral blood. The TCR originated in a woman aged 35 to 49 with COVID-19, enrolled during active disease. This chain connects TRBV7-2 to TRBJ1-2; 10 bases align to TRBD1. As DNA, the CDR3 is TGTGCCAGCAGCTTAACCCGGGACAGGGGATGGGGCTACACCTTC. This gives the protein CASSLTRDRGWGYTF. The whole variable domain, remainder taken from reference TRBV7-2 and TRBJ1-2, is GAGVSQSPSNKVTEKGKDVELRCDPISGHTALYWYRQSLGQGLEFLIYFQGNSAPDKSGLPSDRFSAERTGGSVSTLTIQRTQQEDSAVYLCASSLTRDRGWGYTFGSGTRLTVV.